This entry lists 15 T cell receptor beta chains sequenced from one sample in a study of T-cell memory formation after mild COVID-19. Each CDR3 protein gets one entry after TCRdb re-called the 5' RACE reads with MiXCR. The table has a few hundred thousand distinct CDR3 sequences, roughly 25% seen once; the top ten hold around 12%. The sample comprised PBMCs or a T cell subset sorted from them (not recorded which). These receptors were taken from an adult woman who had mild COVID-19 (a few samples of this study predate the infection). Cell type and time point are not known.

This clonotype was counted between two and nine times. This sequence joins TRBV12-3 or TRBV12-4 and TRBJ2-5; D is unresolved. V shed 5 bases and J shed 7 bases, with 8 bases lying between them. The CDR3 is 11 residues long. This CDR3 reads CASSPSGTQYF. Here the CDR3 DNA reads TGTGCCAGCAGTCCCTCCGGGACCCAGTACTTC.

The rearrangement links TRBV24-1 to TRBJ2-7; perhaps TRBD1 as D (6 bases). In germline, CDR1 is KGHDR, CDR2 SFDVKD. CDR3 length: 13 residues. The germline V and J ends were trimmed by 5 bases and 3 bases, with 10 bases remaining between them. The CDR3 protein is CATSALRGYEQYF. CDR3 DNA: TGTGCCACCAGTGCCCTCAGGGGCTACGAGCAGTACTTC.

This clonotype was seen at least ten times. This rearrangement joins TRBV12-3 or TRBV12-4 to TRBJ2-3, with 11 nucleotides matching TRBD2. The CDR3 extends over 16 amino acids. Trimming cost V 5 bases and J 6 bases; bases outside gene matches: 10. The CDR3 bases are TGTGCCAGCAGTCGTAACTTAGCGGGGGGGCCCGATACGCAGTATTTT. Translation gives CASSRNLAGGPDTQYF.

This clonotype showed up just a few times. The chain employs TRBV7-2 and TRBJ2-1; 10 nucleotides line up with TRBD2. There are 16 residues in the CDR3. The V gene's germline CDR1 is SGHTA and CDR2 FQGNSA. V was pared by 6 bases and J by 2 bases, with 7 bases of the junction left unmatched. This chain's CDR3 is CASRTGLAEAYNEQFF. CDR3 DNA: TGTGCCAGCAGGACCGGACTAGCGGAGGCCTACAATGAGCAGTTCTTC. Using reference TRBV7-2 and TRBJ2-1 for the parts outside the CDR3, the full variable domain is GAGVSQSPSNKVTEKGKDVELRCDPISGHTALYWYRQSLGQGLEFLIYFQGNSAPDKSGLPSDRFSAERTGGSVSTLTIQRTQQEDSAVYLCASRTGLAEAYNEQFFGPGTRLTVL.

This chain joins TRBV7-2 and TRBJ1-2; maybe TRBD1 (6 bases). The V end lost 5 bases, the J end lost 8 bases, and 15 bases lay between the germline ends. Germline assignment: CDR1 SGHTA and CDR2 FQGNSA. The CDR3 is 13 amino acids. This CDR3 reads CASSRGGEIGYTF. The CDR3 nucleotides read TGTGCCAGCAGCCGAGGGGGAGAGATCGGCTACACCTTC.

As concerns this clonotype: Germline and junction disagree at one end, which may indicate a read error. The V and J genes are TRBV2 and TRBJ2-2, with a tentative D call TRBD1 (6 bases). The germline V gene has CDR1 SNHLY and CDR2 FYNNEI. The CDR3 extends over 14 amino acids. In DNA form, the CDR3 reads TGTGCCAGCAACACTAAACAGGGATCCGGGGAACTGTTTTTT. Translated, it gives CASNTKQGSGELFF.

This clonotype was recorded many times. The V gene is TRBV20-1, the J gene TRBJ1-1; no definite D call. The V end was cut by 7 bases, the J end by 5 bases, with 14 bases between. This CDR3 region has 12 residues. Germline V gives CDR1 DFQATT, CDR2 SNEGSKA (reference sequence). In DNA, the CDR3 is TGCAGTGGCGGCAGGCGGGAGACTGAAGCTTTCTTT. The encoded protein is CSGGRRETEAFF.

This clonotype has a count of ten or more. The chain carries TRBV7-2 and TRBJ2-2; D remains ambiguous. The CDR3 has 14 residues. Germline CDR1 is SGHTA and CDR2 is FQGNSA. With 0 bases removed from V and 5 bases from J, the gap between germline ends came to 7 bases. The CDR3 here is CASSLAAGTGELFF. For the CDR3, the DNA is TGTGCCAGCAGCTTAGCGGCCGGGACCGGGGAGCTGTTTTTT. The full variable domain, its missing parts supplied by reference TRBV7-2 and TRBJ2-2, is GAGVSQSPSNKVTEKGKDVELRCDPISGHTALYWYRQSLGQGLEFLIYFQGNSAPDKSGLPSDRFSAERTGGSVSTLTIQRTQQEDSAVYLCASSLAAGTGELFFGEGSRLTVL.

This clonotype was found a few times. This chain uses TRBV18 with TRBJ1-1; a weak D match, TRBD1 (6 bases). From germline, CDR1 is KGHSH and CDR2 LQKENI. The CDR3 has 16 residues. Between the trimmed V and J ends, which lost 6 bases and 1 base, there was a span of 18 bases. The CDR3 nucleotides are TGTGCCAGCTCCCCCGGACAGTTCGTGGGGAACACTGAAGCTTTCTTT. Protein sequence: CASSPGQFVGNTEAFF.

This clonotype was observed a few times. The chain carries TRBV19 and TRBJ2-3, with D possibly TRBD1 on 6 matching bases. Germline CDR1 reads LNHDA; CDR2 reads SQIVND (reference sequence). V lost 5 bases to trimming and J lost 6 bases, with 15 bases between them. This CDR3 spans 14 amino acids. The CDR3 spells CASSVTGLRDTQYF. The DNA of the CDR3 is TGTGCCAGTAGTGTTACAGGGTTGAGGGATACGCAGTATTTT. Variable domain in full (rest from reference TRBV19 and TRBJ2-3): DGGITQSPKYLFRKEGQNVTLSCEQNLNHDAMYWYRQDPGQGLRLIYYSQIVNDFQKGDIAEGYSVSREKKESFPLTVTSAQKNPTAFYLCASSVTGLRDTQYFGPGTRLTVL.

The gene calls are TRBV12-3 or TRBV12-4 and TRBJ2-3, with D perhaps being TRBD1 or TRBD2 (5 bases each). Trimming shortened V by 6 bases and J by 6 bases, and 19 bases separated the two germline ends. The CDR3 has 15 amino acids. CDR3 nucleotides: TGTGCCAGCAGAGCCCGGGACCTGAACCTGGATACGCAGTATTTT. Amino acids: CASRARDLNLDTQYF.

This clonotype was observed a few times. The CDR3 region is CASSFMVNQPQHF. CDR3 sequence (DNA): TGTGCCAGCAGTTTTATGGTCAATCAGCCCCAGCATTTT. The chain carries TRBV12-3 or TRBV12-4 and TRBJ1-5, with D uncertain. V dropped 3 bases and J dropped 3 bases, with 6 bases sitting between them. This CDR3 has 13 residues.

Only one count was recorded for this clonotype. The J gene is TRBJ2-7, the V gene TRBV9, with D possibly being TRBD2 (7 bases). V lost 3 bases and J 4 bases, leaving 14 bases between the germline ends. The CDR3 sequence is 14 residues long. Per the germline V gene, CDR1 is SGDLS and CDR2 is YYNGEE. CDR3 loop: CASSGGGEAYEQYF. The CDR3 DNA reads TGTGCCAGCAGCGGGGGGGGCGAGGCGTACGAGCAGTACTTC. The whole variable domain, remainder taken from reference TRBV9 and TRBJ2-7, is DSGVTQTPKHLITATGQRVTLRCSPRSGDLSVYWYQQSLDQGLQFLIQYYNGEERAKGNILERFSAQQFPDLHSELNLSSLELGDSALYFCASSGGGEAYEQYFGPGTRLTVT.

V is TRBV11-3 and J is TRBJ1-2; D uncertain. The germline gives CDR1 SGHNT, CDR2 YENEEA. This CDR3 spans 15 amino acids. V was cut by 1 base and J by 5 bases, with 14 bases left in between. This chain's CDR3 is CASSLGRTAGYGYTF. The CDR3, as DNA: TGTGCCAGCAGCTTAGGCCGGACCGCGGGATATGGCTACACCTTC.

This clonotype was recorded a few times. CDR3: CASSNANGSTDTQYF. CDR3 nucleotide sequence: TGTGCCAGCAGCAACGCTAACGGAAGCACAGATACGCAGTATTTT. The V and J genes are TRBV21-1 and TRBJ2-3. TRBV21-1 is a listed pseudogene. The CDR3 sequence is 15 residues long.